The clone carrying this TCR beta chain was found a few times. What it recognizes is unknown. Naive CD4+ T cells were purified with Tregs depleted by CD25. Notes on the study in general: Tumor memory CD4+ T cell TCR gene usage clustered with blood and lymph node memory CD4+ cells and lymph node naive CD4+ cells. Larger-cohort validation covered only one TCR beta V-J rearrangement.

TCRdb fed the 5' RACE reads into MiXCR, producing one record per CDR3 protein. This table has approximately 23,000 distinct CDR3 sequences, more than 30% appearing once. Losses at the gene ends were 3 bases for V and 5 bases for J; bases not matched to a gene: 11. Germline lookup yields CDR1 KGHDR and CDR2 SFDVKD. CDR3 length: 17 amino acids. This TCR was sampled from a female donor with breast cancer. The source material was tumor-infiltrating naive CD4+ T cells sorted from the breast tumor. Regarding subset: naive CD4+ T cells, CD4+CD45RA+CD25-. This sequence joins TRBV24-1 and TRBJ2-1; the match to TRBD2 covers 8 bases. CDR3 region: CATSDPRLAGSNNEQFF. The CDR3 region has the DNA TGTGCCACCAGTGATCCCCGCTTAGCGGGGTCGAACAATGAGCAGTTCTTC.